Reported below is one T cell receptor beta chain. Original analysis: Using reference gene primer amplification, nucleated cell counts were estimated. Only in-frame clones appear in the TCRdb table, and some are missing; sequencing was by immunoSEQ multiplex PCR. Clone size and V and J calls were adopted from that table, with D and trimming inferred from the DNA. The sample shows about 41,000 clones, around 81% of them seen only once. The germline gives CDR1 SNHLY, CDR2 FYNNEI. The J segment lost 5 bases and the V segment lost 5 bases, leaving 9 bases of the junction unmatched. The CDR3 consists of 15 residues. This entry comes from a study of blood T cell repertoires in COVID-19.

The chain employs TRBV2 and TRBJ1-1, with 9 positions matching TRBD1. This TCR was recovered from a man aged 40-49 years with active or convalescent COVID-19. The specimen sequenced was peripheral blood. CDR3 in amino acids: CASSKQGAGVTEAFF. The DNA of the CDR3 is TGTGCCAGCAGTAAACAGGGGGCCGGGGTGACTGAAGCTTTCTTT.